This entry is about one TCR beta chain. Its specificity is not known. Generated by immunoSEQ multiplex PCR, the TCRdb table keeps only in-frame clones and is missing some. This table holds 45,000 or so clones, 85% to 90% found once. This entry is derived from a study of regulatory and conventional T cells in RAG deficiency. General study results and limits: RAG-deficient patients showed markedly lower Shannon entropy and higher Simpson indices than control T-cell subsets.

Genomic DNA came from blood conventional CD4+ T cells gated CD25-low CD127-high. There are 13 residues in the CDR3. Germline V gene lookup returns CDR1 SNHLY and CDR2 FYNNEI. V was clipped by 6 bases and J by 4 bases; unmatched bases: 3. This sample was shared with a second study, whose subject was regulatory T cells. That work adds: The primer mix had 52 TRBV and 13 TRBJ primers. In patients, unique TRB V-J pairs were restricted and V/J usage skewed, especially in Tregs.

The receptor was derived from a human donor in good health. The gene calls are TRBV2 and TRBJ2-1; 7 bases map to TRBD2. Sequencing was performed on CD4+ effector T cells sorted from blood. The CDR3 reads CASRSGTYNEQFF. The DNA of the CDR3 is TGTGCCAGCAGGAGCGGGACTTACAATGAGCAGTTCTTC.